This T cell receptor (beta chain) emerged from a study of blood T cell repertoires in COVID-19. Study in general: Collection of acute and convalescent COVID-19 samples took place in the United States, Italy and Spain.

How the authors handled the data: Amplification from reference gene primers served as the basis for estimated nucleated cell counts. This table comes from immunoSEQ multiplex PCR, and its TCRdb copy is limited to in-frame clones, with some not included. V and J calls and clone size are copied from that table; D and trimming were computed from the DNA. The sample has a few hundred thousand clones, around 81% seen once. Sample: peripheral blood. This sequence originates from a woman aged 50 to 60 with active or convalescent COVID-19.

The chain's CDR3 is CASSLELAGAILYEQYF. CDR3 bases: TGCGCCAGCAGCTTGGAACTAGCGGGAGCGATACTCTACGAGCAGTACTTC. The V gene is TRBV5-1, the J gene TRBJ2-7, with 11 bases lining up with TRBD2. Germline CDR1 SGHRS, CDR2 YFSETQ. The CDR3 is 17 residues long. With V trimmed by 0 bases and J by 3 bases, 8 bases remained unmatched.